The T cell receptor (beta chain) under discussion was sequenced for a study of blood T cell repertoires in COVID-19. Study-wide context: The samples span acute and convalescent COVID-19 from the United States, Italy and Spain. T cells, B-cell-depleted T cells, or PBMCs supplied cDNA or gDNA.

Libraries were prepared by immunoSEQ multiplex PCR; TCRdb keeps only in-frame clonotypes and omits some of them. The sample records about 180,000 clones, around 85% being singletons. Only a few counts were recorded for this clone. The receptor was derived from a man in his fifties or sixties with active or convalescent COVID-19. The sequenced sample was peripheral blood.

Here the CDR3 reads CATSRGGLPTSGNTIYF. CDR3 DNA: TGTGCCACCAGCAGGGGAGGACTCCCAACCTCTGGAAACACCATATATTTT. The chain couples TRBV15 to TRBJ1-3; no clear D gene. Germline V lookup: CDR1 LNHNV, CDR2 YYDKDF (reference sequence). V lost 3 bases, J lost 0 bases, and 15 bases lay in between. This CDR3 spans 17 amino acids.